The subject of this entry is one T cell receptor (beta chain). The CDR3 contains 15 residues. The V gene lost 1 base and the J gene lost 2 bases, with 12 bases spanning the gap. CDR1 and CDR2 (germline): DFQATT, SNEGSKA (reference sequence). These data are taken from a study of tumor-infiltrating lymphocytes in glioblastoma multiforme. Three nested ARM-PCR rounds with V-beta and C-beta primers built TCRB libraries. TCRdb independently ran MiXCR on the multiplex PCR reads; one entry per CDR3 protein. There are 9,500 to 13,000 distinct CDR3 sequences in the sample; 60% to 75% occur only once, and around 28% lies in the top ten.

This TCR was sampled from a male donor with glioblastoma. Sample: brain tumor tissue. The V and J genes are TRBV20-1 and TRBJ1-5; D call uncertain. The CDR3 loop is CSARAKDGRNQPQHF. CDR3 nucleotides: TGCAGTGCTAGAGCGAAGGACGGCCGCAATCAGCCCCAGCATTTT.